The clone carrying this TCR beta chain was counted between two and nine times. Its antigen is not known. The sample comes from a study of T cell responses to AZD1222 COVID-19 vaccine. Study findings and constraints: AZD1222 recipients seropositive at baseline numbered only five to seven. The study found Spike-specific TCR breadth and depth rose after two AZD1222 doses. Across the whole spike, CD4 TCRs peaked at regions 160-218 and 743-854. Unmutated variant regions are reportedly the target of nearly half of TCRs that are spike-specific.

Some clones are missing from TCRdb's copy, which holds only in-frame ones; the method was immunoSEQ multiplex PCR. The repertoire holds 150,000 to 160,000 clones, less than 90% seen once, with 3% to 3.5% in the top ten. The CDR3 sequence is 16 residues long. The J segment lost 11 bases and the V segment lost 5 bases, leaving 17 bases of the junction unmatched. Germline V lookup: CDR1 MRHNA, CDR2 SNTAGT. The receptor was isolated from an adult in good health. This sequence joins TRBV6-4 and TRBJ2-3; 9 nucleotides agree with TRBD2. Here the sequenced sample was peripheral blood, taken on day 0 of AZD1222 vaccination. CDR3 sequence reads: CASSQTPGLASGEQYF. Written as DNA, the CDR3 is TGTGCCAGCAGTCAAACACCGGGACTAGCATCTGGTGAGCAGTATTTT.